One sample yielded the 32 T cell receptor beta chains listed below, sequenced in a study of read filtering for tumor transcriptome and immune sequencing (dated by TCRdb to between 2020 and 2021). The instrument given in TCRdb is Illumina HiSeq 4000. TCR libraries were built from 300 to 450 ng RNA with the Immunoverse kit, using molecular barcoded adaptors covering alpha/delta and beta/gamma chains. The public reads were reanalyzed by TCRdb: fastp trimming at Q25, MiXCR alignment, in-frame beta chains only. Rows with a matching CDR3 protein are joined into one entry that keeps the most common DNA and genes. The sample profile shows about 50,000 distinct CDR3 sequences; roughly a fifth of them were found once. The ten largest clones take up over 35% of the sample. The sample consisted of a population of CD138-negative cells sorted from bone marrow. The intended sense of this specimen's cell subset or site label: bone marrow mononuclear cells depleted of CD138+ plasma/myeloma cells by negative magnetic selection. The source is a donor at least 40 years old with multiple myeloma.

V and J are TRBV19 and TRBJ2-5; possibly TRBD1 or TRBD2 for D (5 bases each). Per the germline V gene, CDR1 is LNHDA and CDR2 is SQIVND (reference sequence). Trimming pared 4 bases from V and 2 bases from J, leaving 11 bases between. There are 14 residues in the CDR3. CDR3 DNA sequence: TGTGCCAGTAGTACAGGGACGGGACAAGAGACCCAGTACTTC. Protein product: CASSTGTGQETQYF.

This clonotype has ten or more counts. The chain carries TRBV29-1 and TRBJ2-5; D may be TRBD2 (6 bases). V lost 6 bases, J lost 5 bases, and 16 bases lay in between. The CDR3 has 13 amino acids. CDR1 is SQVTM, CDR2 ANQGSEA, per germline. The CDR3 sequence is CSVTIRRGETQYF. DNA of the CDR3: TGCAGCGTAACCATCCGGCGGGGTGAGACCCAGTACTTC.

As DNA, the CDR3 is TGCAGCGGGGGGACAGGGCAATCCGCTGAAGCTTTCTTT. Encoded protein: CSGGTGQSAEAFF. The rearrangement uses TRBV29-1 and TRBJ1-1; 9 positions agree with TRBD1. Trimming at V came to 7 bases and at J to 6 bases, leaving 9 bases not matched to a gene. This CDR3 has 13 residues. Germline CDR1 reads SQVTM; CDR2 reads ANQGSEA.

The rearrangement joins TRBV4-1 to TRBJ2-1; D gene uncertain. This CDR3 contains 13 residues. The germline CDR1 and CDR2 sequences are MGHRA and YSYEKL. Between the trimmed V and J ends, which lost 2 bases and 9 bases, there was a span of 11 bases. CDR3 sequence (DNA): TGCGCCAGCAGCCAACCGTCAGGTGTTGAGCAGTTCTTC. This sequence encodes CASSQPSGVEQFF.

This clonotype was seen many times. This chain links TRBV29-1 with TRBJ1-3; possible D gene TRBD1, 5 bases. This CDR3 comprises 14 residues. V lost 6 bases and J lost 0, with 12 bases in between. Germline-derived CDR1 and CDR2 are SQVTM and ANQGSEA. CDR3 amino acids: CSVGGVNSGNTIYF. The CDR3 DNA sequence: TGCAGCGTCGGAGGGGTCAACTCTGGAAACACCATATATTTT. Filled out from reference TRBV29-1 and TRBJ1-3, the complete variable domain reads SAVISQKPSRDICQRGTSLTIQCQVDSQVTMMFWYRQQPGQSLTLIATANQGSEATYESGFVIDKFPISRPNLTFSTLTVSNMSPEDSSIYLCSVGGVNSGNTIYFGEGSWLTVV.

This clonotype was seen repeatedly, ten times or more. This sequence joins TRBV29-1 and TRBJ2-7; D gene uncertain. The germline V and J ends were trimmed by 7 bases and 5 bases, with 12 bases remaining between them. Germline assignment: CDR1 SQVTM and CDR2 ANQGSEA. The CDR3 extends over 11 amino acids. This CDR3 is CSAMVGNEQYF. The CDR3 bases are TGCAGCGCTATGGTTGGCAACGAGCAGTACTTC.

The sample holds many counts of this clonotype. This sequence joins TRBV7-9 and TRBJ1-1, with TRBD1 matching over 8 bases. From germline, CDR1 is SEHNR and CDR2 FQNEAQ (reference sequence). This CDR3 is built from 18 residues. The trim removed 1 base at V and 1 base at J, leaving 11 bases unmatched. The CDR3 sequence: CASSLDRQGNSGNTEAFF. As DNA, the CDR3 is TGTGCCAGCAGCTTAGATCGACAGGGGAATAGCGGGAACACTGAAGCTTTCTTT.

The chain recombines TRBV4-2 with TRBJ1-3; TRBD1 is a possible D gene (5 bases). CDR3 length equals 17 residues. The germline V gene has CDR1 LGHNA and CDR2 YNFKEQ. V lost 0 bases to trimming and J lost 0 bases, with 12 bases between them. Here the CDR3 DNA reads TGTGCCAGCAGCCAAGATAGAGAGGGGAGCTCTGGAAACACCATATATTTT. This gives the protein CASSQDREGSSGNTIYF.

With respect to this clonotype: A much more abundant neighbour one base away suggests this may be a read error. The chain couples TRBV6-2 or TRBV6-3 to TRBJ2-7; the match to TRBD2 covers 9 bases. J was trimmed by 6 bases and V by 10 bases; bases with no gene match: 16. Germline lookup yields CDR1 MNHEY and CDR2 SVGEGT. The CDR3 consists of 15 residues. DNA of the CDR3: TGTGCCACCCGACCCGAGGCTAGCGGGAAGCGCGAGCAGTACTTC. It specifies CATRPEASGKREQYF.

Many counts were recorded for this clonotype. The chain is built from TRBV19 and TRBJ2-6; 7 bases line up with TRBD1. V shed 7 bases, J shed 0 bases, and the junction held 3 bases outside the gene matches. Germline assignment: CDR1 LNHDA and CDR2 SQIVND (reference sequence). This CDR3 is built from 15 residues. The CDR3 loop is CASNRGASGANVLTF. In DNA form, the CDR3 reads TGTGCCAGTAACAGGGGAGCCTCTGGGGCCAACGTCCTGACTTTC. The whole variable domain, filled in from reference TRBV19 and TRBJ2-6, reads DGGITQSPKYLFRKEGQNVTLSCEQNLNHDAMYWYRQDPGQGLRLIYYSQIVNDFQKGDIAEGYSVSREKKESFPLTVTSAQKNPTAFYLCASNRGASGANVLTFGAGSRLTVL.

On this clonotype: Possible read error: a much larger clone is one base away. V gene TRBV5-1 combines with J gene TRBJ2-5, with D perhaps matching TRBD2 (5 bases). This CDR3 region has 15 residues. Germline V CDR1 and CDR2: SGHRS, YFSETQ. DNA of the CDR3: TGCTCCAGCAGCTTGGTCAATGCGGAAGAGGGATCCCCAATCTTC. Translated, it gives CSSSLVNAEEGSPIF.

This clonotype was counted at least ten times. The chain has TRBV12-3 or TRBV12-4 and TRBJ2-2; D is perhaps TRBD1 (8 bases). This CDR3 is 14 amino acids long. The V end lost 7 bases, the J end lost 6 bases, and 15 bases lay between the germline ends. CDR3 nucleotide sequence: TGTGCCAGCACCTACAGGGGGGGGTCCGGGGAGCTGTTTTTT. This gives the protein CASTYRGGSGELFF.

This clonotype was seen ten or more times. This sequence joins TRBV29-1 and TRBJ2-1, with TRBD2 matching over 8 bases. J was trimmed by 8 bases and V by 4 bases; bases with no gene match: 10. This CDR3 contains 14 residues. The germline V gene encodes CDR1 SQVTM and CDR2 ANQGSEA. The CDR3 DNA is TGCAGCGTTGGAACTAGCGGCCTTACCGATGAGCAGTTCTTC. Translating gives CSVGTSGLTDEQFF.

This clonotype was recorded at least ten times. This chain links TRBV5-6 with TRBJ2-3; D may be TRBD2 (7 bases). There are 14 residues in the CDR3. Germline assignment: CDR1 SGHDT and CDR2 YYEEEE. V was pared by 0 bases and J by 6 bases, with 11 bases between. The CDR3 DNA is TGTGCCAGCAGCTTGGTCAGGGGAGGGGATACGCAGTATTTT. Its translation is CASSLVRGGDTQYF.

This clonotype was found many times. V and J are TRBV2 and TRBJ2-1, with D perhaps TRBD2 (6 bases). Germline V gives CDR1 SNHLY, CDR2 FYNNEI. The length of the CDR3 is 14 residues. Trimming removed 7 bases from V and 5 bases from J, with 15 bases in between. DNA of the CDR3: TGTGCCAGCAACCTTAGCGGACTGGACAATGAGCAGTTCTTC. Translated, it gives CASNLSGLDNEQFF.

This clonotype was seen more than once but under ten times. V gene TRBV7-9 combines with J gene TRBJ1-3, with 7 positions matching TRBD1. The CDR3 is 16 amino acids. Germline V gene data show CDR1 as SEHNR and CDR2 as FQNEAQ (reference sequence). J was trimmed by 1 base and V by 11 bases; bases with no gene match: 14. The CDR3 region has the DNA TGTGCCGGTTCAAACAGGGGTTCCCGATCTGGAAACACCATATATTTT. Its protein product is CAGSNRGSRSGNTIYF.

This clonotype has at least ten counts. The V call is TRBV20-1, the J call TRBJ2-7; D possibly corresponds to TRBD1 (5 bases). This CDR3 is built from 14 residues. CDR1 is DFQATT and CDR2 is SNEGSKA in the germline V gene (reference sequence). The V end lost 2 bases, the J end lost 2 bases, and 13 bases lay between the germline ends. The CDR3 DNA reads TGCAGTGCTAGATCCGGGCAGGGTCCCTACGAGCAGTACTTC. This sequence encodes CSARSGQGPYEQYF.

The table lists this clonotype with a few counts. The V gene is TRBV28, the J gene TRBJ2-7; no reliable D call. The CDR3 length is 12 residues. CDR1 and CDR2 from the germline V gene are MDHEN and SYDVKM. V was pared by 5 bases and J by 3 bases, with 8 bases between. The DNA of the CDR3 is TGTGCCAGCAGTACCCCCGGCTACGAGCAGTACTTC. It yields the protein CASSTPGYEQYF.

This clonotype was counted ten times or more. This chain links TRBV20-1 with TRBJ2-7; perhaps TRBD2 as D (6 bases). Between the trimmed V and J ends, which lost 3 bases and 0 bases, there was a span of 12 bases. CDR1 and CDR2 from the germline V gene are DFQATT and SNEGSKA (reference sequence). The CDR3 length is 14 residues. The chain's CDR3 is CSARGGRVSYEQYF. CDR3 coding DNA: TGCAGTGCTAGGGGGGGACGGGTCTCCTACGAGCAGTACTTC.

This clonotype was found many times. V gene TRBV27 combines with J gene TRBJ2-3, with 8 nucleotides matching TRBD2. The CDR3 extends over 22 amino acids. Per the germline V gene, CDR1 is MNHEY and CDR2 is SMNVEV (reference sequence). J lost 2 bases, V lost 8 bases, and 30 bases had no gene match. The CDR3 region is CASFRSLAAIHRPSLDTDTQYF. In DNA form, the CDR3 reads TGTGCCAGCTTTCGGTCACTAGCGGCCATACACCGCCCTTCGTTAGACACAGATACGCAGTATTTT.

A remark on this clonotype: Just one base apart from a much larger clone, this may be a read error. The J gene is TRBJ1-5, the V gene TRBV12-3 or TRBV12-4; D is undetermined. The CDR3 extends over 13 amino acids. As DNA, the CDR3 is TGTGCCAGCAGTTTAGATAGCAATCGGCCCCAGCATTTT. It encodes CASSLDSNRPQHF.

Ten or more counts support this clonotype. The CDR3 loop reads CASSSIPPANTEAFF. CDR3 in DNA: TGTGCCAGCAGTTCTATCCCGCCCGCGAACACTGAAGCTTTCTTT. The chain couples TRBV6-6 to TRBJ1-1, with D uncertain. Germline V CDR1 and CDR2: MNHNY, SVGAGI (reference sequence). CDR3 length: 15 amino acids. V was cut by 4 bases and J by 1 base, with 13 bases left in between.

This clonotype was counted many times. The chain employs TRBV7-9 and TRBJ1-1; 9 bases match TRBD1. Germline V gene sequence: CDR1 SEHNR, CDR2 FQNEAQ (reference sequence). The ends lost 1 base at V and 11 bases at J; junction bases unmatched: 11. The CDR3 is 15 residues long. This CDR3 is CASSLGGATGGHAFF. The CDR3 region has the DNA TGTGCCAGCAGCTTAGGAGGGGCGACAGGGGGACACGCTTTCTTT.

With respect to this clonotype: This may come from a read error, since a much larger clone is one base off. The V and J genes are TRBV19 and TRBJ1-5; no firm D call. From germline, CDR1 is LNHDA and CDR2 SQIVND (reference sequence). The V gene lost 3 bases and the J gene lost 5 bases, with 8 bases spanning the gap. This CDR3 region has 13 residues. The CDR3 protein is CASSISGYQPQHF. CDR3 DNA sequence: TGTGCCAGTAGTATTTCGGGATATCAGCCCCAGCATTTT. Using reference TRBV19 and TRBJ1-5 for the parts outside the CDR3, the full variable domain is DGGITQSPKYLFRKEGQNVTLSCEQNLNHDAMYWYRQDPGQGLRLIYYSQIVNDFQKGDIAEGYSVSREKKESFPLTVTSAQKNPTAFYLCASSISGYQPQHFGDGTRLSIL.

This clonotype was seen at least ten times. Relative to the germline gene, one junction end is altered; a read error may explain this. The V gene is TRBV18, the J gene TRBJ1-1; D not resolved. CDR1 is KGHSH and CDR2 is LQKENI in the germline V gene. CDR3 length equals 14 residues. The CDR3 sequence is CASSPFGENTGAFF. CDR3 DNA: TGTGCCAGCTCACCTTTTGGGGAAAACACTGGAGCTTTCTTT.

There are many counts of this clonotype. V usage is TRBV12-3 or TRBV12-4 and J usage is TRBJ1-5, with D possibly matching TRBD1 (6 bases). The CDR3 totals 18 residues. Trimming removed 2 bases at V and 0 bases at J, with 17 bases between. CDR3 sequence (DNA): TGTGCCAGCAGTTTATCCCGCCAGGGGATCAATAGCAATCAGCCCCAGCATTTT. Protein: CASSLSRQGINSNQPQHF.

Regarding this clonotype: A clone one base away is much larger, so this may be a read error. This rearrangement joins TRBV29-1 to TRBJ2-7; D is ambiguous. The CDR3 has 12 amino acids. Germline V lookup: CDR1 SQVTM, CDR2 ANQGSEA. CDR3 coding DNA: TGCAGCGTTGGTCAGGAGATCTACGAGCGGTACTTC. This encodes CSVGQEIYERYF.

Worth noting for this clonotype: The CDR3 carries no conserved terminal phenylalanine or tryptophan, so it likely arises from a read error. The chain recombines TRBV28 with TRBJ2-7; TRBD2 aligns across 11 bases. The CDR3 is made up of 16 amino acids. The germline V gene encodes CDR1 MDHEN and CDR2 SYDVKM. The CDR3: CASSTGTSGSPYQQYL. As DNA, the CDR3 is TGTGCCAGCAGTACGGGCACTAGCGGGAGCCCCTACCAGCAGTACCTC.

The rearrangement links TRBV18 to TRBJ2-1; 8 bases fit TRBD2. This CDR3 is 16 amino acids long. Trimming removed 2 bases from V and 7 bases from J; junction bases left unmatched: 10. The germline V gene has CDR1 KGHSH and CDR2 LQKENI. CDR3 region: CASSPSALAGSNEQFF. DNA of the CDR3: TGTGCCAGCTCACCATCGGCGCTAGCGGGTAGTAATGAGCAGTTCTTC.

The chain carries TRBV2 and TRBJ2-3; no clear D. This CDR3 region has 15 residues. CDR1 and CDR2 from the germline V gene are SNHLY and FYNNEI. The V gene lost 6 bases and the J gene lost 6 bases, with 19 bases spanning the gap. CDR3 sequence: CASRPLLLVRDTQYF. The CDR3, as DNA: TGTGCCAGCAGACCCCTCCTTCTAGTGAGGGATACGCAGTATTTT.

Details on this clonotype: This may be a read error, as it is one base from a much larger clone. This chain joins TRBV28 and TRBJ2-2; the D gene is possibly TRBD2 (5 bases). The V and J ends lost 4 bases and 4 bases respectively, with 16 bases between them. CDR3 length: 16 residues. CDR1 and CDR2 from the germline V gene are MDHEN and SYDVKM. This CDR3 reads CASSSPEGASTGELFF. CDR3 sequence (DNA): TGTGCCAGCAGTTCTCCAGAGGGAGCCAGCACCGGGGAGCTGTTTTTT.

This clonotype has ten or more counts. The rearrangement uses TRBV2 and TRBJ2-5; 7 positions agree with TRBD2. The V gene's germline CDR1 is SNHLY and CDR2 FYNNEI. This CDR3 is built from 16 residues. V trimming: 8 bases; J trimming: 0 bases; junction bases outside the gene matches: 12. CDR3 nucleotide sequence: TGTGCCAGCGGTAATGGGCTAGCGGAAAACCAAGAGACCCAGTACTTC. Protein: CASGNGLAENQETQYF.